Following are 14 T cell receptor beta chains from one sample sequenced in a study of Graves' ophthalmopathy and Graves' hyperthyroidism. Amplification of the TCR beta CDR3 regions used RNA transcripts (as template). HTBI primers primed a first-round RT-PCR, and a second-round multiplex PCR followed. In TCRdb, the multiplex PCR reads were re-called with MiXCR into one record per CDR3 protein. The sample has hundreds of thousands of distinct CDR3 sequences, approximately 22% seen once. The sample comprised peripheral blood. These receptors were collected from a woman aged 18-29 years with stable Graves' hyperthyroidism. Some clones in this sample may be carry-over from other donors' samples.

This clonotype appeared many times. The chain combines TRBV10-3 with TRBJ1-5; perhaps TRBD1 as D (5 bases). V was clipped by 2 bases and J by 6 bases, with 11 bases between them. CDR1 ENHRY and CDR2 SYGVKD come from the germline V gene. This CDR3 is built from 14 residues. The CDR3 loop reads CAISEGGARQPQHF. The CDR3 bases are TGTGCCATCAGTGAGGGTGGGGCCCGTCAGCCCCAGCATTTT.

Only a few counts were recorded for this clonotype. V is TRBV7-9 and J is TRBJ2-7, with TRBD1 as a possible D gene (6 bases). CDR1 and CDR2 (germline): SEHNR, FQNEAQ (reference sequence). V was trimmed by 0 bases and J by 2 bases, leaving 11 bases between them. The CDR3 spans 15 residues. The CDR3: CASSLAQGSPYEQYF. For the CDR3, the DNA is TGTGCCAGCAGCTTAGCGCAGGGGTCCCCCTACGAGCAGTACTTC. Variable domain in full (rest from reference TRBV7-9 and TRBJ2-7): DTGVSQNPRHKITKRGQNVTFRCDPISEHNRLYWYRQTLGQGPEFLTYFQNEAQLEKSRLLSDRFSAERPKGSFSTLEIQRTEQGDSAMYLCASSLAQGSPYEQYFGPGTRLTVT.

This clonotype has just one count. The rearrangement uses TRBV15 and TRBJ2-2, with 9 bases fitting TRBD2. Unmatched junction bases numbered 7, after V lost 8 bases and J lost 0 bases. This CDR3 has 16 amino acids. CDR1 and CDR2 from the germline V gene are LNHNV and YYDKDF (reference sequence). The CDR3 loop reads CATHERTSANTGELFF. CDR3 nucleotide sequence: TGTGCCACCCACGAAAGGACTAGCGCGAACACCGGGGAGCTGTTTTTT. Based on the CDR3 plus reference TRBV15 and TRBJ2-2, the full variable domain is DAMVIQNPRYQVTQFGKPVTLSCSQTLNHNVMYWYQQKSSQAPKLLFHYYDKDFNNEADTPDNFQSRRPNTSFCFLDIRSPGLGDTAMYLCATHERTSANTGELFFGEGSRLTVL.

This clonotype was observed at least ten times. Written as DNA, the CDR3 is TGCGCCAGCAGCCAAGATAGCCCATATTTTAGCAATCAGCCCCAGCATTTT. It is translated as CASSQDSPYFSNQPQHF. This sequence joins TRBV4-1 and TRBJ1-5; D call uncertain. The germline V gene has CDR1 MGHRA and CDR2 YSYEKL. This CDR3 is built from 17 residues. The germline V and J ends were trimmed by 0 bases and 0 bases, with 12 bases remaining between them.

This clonotype occurred many times. The chain joins TRBV6-5 to TRBJ2-7; possible D gene TRBD2, 6 bases. The V gene lost 0 bases and the J gene lost 6 bases, with 15 bases spanning the gap. CDR1 and CDR2 from the germline V gene are MNHEY and SVGAGI. The CDR3 length is 15 residues. Written as DNA, the CDR3 is TGTGCCAGCAGTTACTCGCCGACGGGGGACGGCGAGCAGTACTTC. It encodes CASSYSPTGDGEQYF.

The chain employs TRBV6-1 and TRBJ2-2; D ambiguous. CDR3 length equals 14 residues. Trimming stripped 7 bases from V and 2 bases from J, with 11 bases between. CDR1 and CDR2 from the germline V gene are MNHNS and SASEGT. The CDR3 nucleotides read TGTGCCAGCAAGATAGTGGCTAACACCGGGGAGCTGTTTTTT. It yields the protein CASKIVANTGELFF.

This clonotype was recorded many times. V gene TRBV4-1 combines with J gene TRBJ1-2, with D hard to call. CDR1 MGHRA and CDR2 YSYEKL come from the germline V gene. There are 14 residues in the CDR3. Trimming took 0 bases from V and 4 from J, leaving 9 bases between them. DNA of the CDR3: TGCGCCAGCAGCCAAGAGGTGGCCTCCTATGGCTACACCTTC. Its translation: CASSQEVASYGYTF.

Ten or more counts support this clonotype. The genes are TRBV4-2 and TRBJ2-7; perhaps TRBD1 as D (5 bases). The CDR3 runs to 14 residues. The germline V gene has CDR1 LGHNA and CDR2 YNFKEQ. V lost 0 bases and J lost 1, with 7 bases in between. CDR3 DNA: TGTGCCAGCAGCCAAGAACAGGCTTCCTACGAGCAGTACTTC. It specifies CASSQEQASYEQYF.

This sequence joins TRBV7-3 and TRBJ2-5; tentatively, D is TRBD1 (6 bases). CDR3 length: 15 amino acids. Germline V lookup: CDR1 SGHTA, CDR2 FQGTGA. V was pared by 1 base and J by 4 bases, with 13 bases between. This chain's CDR3 is CASSLRNRAGETQYF. In DNA, the CDR3 is TGTGCCAGCAGCTTAAGGAACAGGGCGGGAGAGACCCAGTACTTC.

This clonotype was counted many times. The V and J genes are TRBV7-2 and TRBJ2-7, with 8 positions matching TRBD1. Germline CDR1 and CDR2: SGHTA and FQGNSA. Losses at the gene ends were 1 base for V and 7 bases for J; bases not matched to a gene: 9. The CDR3 extends over 15 amino acids. CDR3 in amino acids: CASSLDGQGAREQYF. CDR3 bases: TGTGCCAGCAGCTTAGACGGGCAGGGGGCGAGGGAGCAGTACTTC.

The rearrangement links TRBV10-3 to TRBJ2-3; D uncertain. This CDR3 spans 13 amino acids. Trimming removed 0 bases at V and 3 bases at J, with 4 bases between. From germline, CDR1 is ENHRY and CDR2 SYGVKD. The DNA of the CDR3 is TGTGCCATCAGTGAGTCTGAAACAGATACGCAGTATTTT. Amino acids: CAISESETDTQYF.

In this sample, this clonotype turned up many times. V is TRBV28 and J is TRBJ1-5; 7 nucleotides line up with TRBD1. The germline V gene encodes CDR1 MDHEN and CDR2 SYDVKM. The trim removed 2 bases at V and 9 bases at J, leaving 4 bases unmatched. This CDR3 is built from 13 residues. The CDR3 DNA is TGTGCCAGCAGTTTAGAGGGGGCACGGCCCCAGCATTTT. This translates into CASSLEGARPQHF.

This clonotype has at least ten counts. The chain joins TRBV28 to TRBJ2-7; D gene ambiguous. From germline, CDR1 is MDHEN and CDR2 SYDVKM. The CDR3 runs to 12 residues. The V gene lost 6 bases and the J gene lost 2 bases, with 8 bases spanning the gap. CDR3: CASSLDTYEQYF. The CDR3 DNA reads TGTGCCAGCAGCTTAGACACCTACGAGCAGTACTTC.

V is TRBV12-3 or TRBV12-4 and J is TRBJ2-7, with D tentatively TRBD2 (5 bases). The CDR3 sequence is 13 residues long. V lost 6 bases and J lost 1, with 10 bases in between. CDR3 nucleotides: TGTGCCAGCAGGACCGGGGTTTCCTACGAGCAGTACTTC. Translating gives CASRTGVSYEQYF.